This TCR beta chain was captured by sequencing in a study of T cells in Graves' hyperthyroidism and ophthalmopathy. The source material, RNA transcripts, was used to amplify TCR beta CDR3 regions. In the first-round RT-PCR of the TCR CDR3, the HTBI primer set was used. TCRdb re-called the multiplex PCR reads with MiXCR, one entry per CDR3 protein. In the table there are about 570,000 distinct CDR3 sequences, around 15% of which are singletons. The sample comprised blood. This clonotype was obtained from a middle-aged woman with Graves' hyperthyroidism.

CDR3 sequence reads: CASSYRTTNTEAFF. The CDR3 DNA reads TGTGCCAGCAGTTACCGGACAACAAACACTGAAGCTTTCTTT. V and J are TRBV6-5 and TRBJ1-1, with D perhaps matching TRBD1 (5 bases). CDR1 and CDR2 (germline): MNHEY, SVGAGI. The ends were cut back, 2 bases at V and 2 bases at J, with 9 bases in the middle. This CDR3 is built from 14 residues.